This T cell receptor (beta chain) was captured in a study of glioma-infiltrating T cells after dendritic cell vaccination. About the study: At biweekly intervals, patients got three intradermal dendritic cell vaccine injections. Study-wide findings and caveats: Survival was not directly related to TCR clonality in these patients.

Up to roughly 2 ug genomic DNA was used for TCRB CDR3 amplification. The PCR used 60 V beta and 13 J beta primers. Clones were read by immunoSEQ multiplex PCR, and TCRdb kept only the in-frame ones, dropping some. The sample shows about 73,000 clones, over 70% of them seen only once. For this clone: Its antigen remains unidentified.

This CDR3 spans 13 amino acids. The ends were cut back, 2 bases at V and 3 bases at J, with 5 bases in the middle. Germline V CDR1 and CDR2: SGHDT, YYEEEE. Sequences were derived from blood, sampled before dendritic cell vaccination. This rearrangement joins TRBV5-6 to TRBJ2-2; D ambiguous. The origin of this receptor is a human donor with glioblastoma. The CDR3 spells CASSFEYTGELFF. CDR3 DNA sequence: TGTGCCAGCAGCTTTGAGTACACCGGGGAGCTGTTTTTT.